These 17 T cell receptor beta chains came from one sample sequenced in a study of shared clonotypes between healthy human individuals. Naive CD8 cells were CD45RO-negative, positively selected for CCR7, excluding terminally differentiated effector memory CD45RA+ cells. Profiling relied on immunoSEQ multiplex PCR, and the TCRdb table lists in-frame clones only, not all of them. The table records over 2,000,000 clones, about 94% of them present only once. The sequenced sample was naive CD8+ T cells from PBMCs. These receptors were obtained from a man between 18 and 29 years old in good health. Some clones in this sample may be carry-over from other donors' samples.

This clone was found once. This chain uses TRBV18 with TRBJ2-1; D perhaps matches TRBD2 (5 bases). The germline CDR1 and CDR2 sequences are KGHSH and LQKENI. This CDR3 has 15 residues. Trimming took off 6 bases at V and 7 bases at J, with 19 bases between the two ends. The CDR3 region has the DNA TGTGCCAGCTCCCCAGGTAGTACTAGTTGGAATGAGCAGTTCTTC. Its translation: CASSPGSTSWNEQFF.

The rearrangement uses TRBV6-5 and TRBJ1-1, with no clear D. Germline lookup yields CDR1 MNHEY and CDR2 SVGAGI. V was cut by 2 bases and J by 10 bases, with 14 bases left in between. The CDR3 length is 13 residues. The CDR3 DNA sequence: TGTGCCAGCAGTTACGATAAGGTGGCGGGAGCTTTCTTT. This translates into CASSYDKVAGAFF.

V and J are TRBV7-9 and TRBJ2-7; 11 bases fit TRBD2. V trimming: 5 bases; J trimming: 2 bases; junction bases outside the gene matches: 11. CDR1 is SEHNR and CDR2 is FQNEAQ in the germline V gene (reference sequence). CDR3 length: 17 residues. The CDR3 DNA sequence: TGTGCCAGCAGCACGACTTCGACTAGCGGGAATCCCTACGAGCAGTACTTC. This translates into CASSTTSTSGNPYEQYF.

The gene calls are TRBV30 and TRBJ2-7, with TRBD1 matching over 8 bases. The CDR3 extends over 14 amino acids. The V gene end was trimmed by 3 bases and the J gene end by 3 bases; junction bases not matched to a gene: 7. CDR1 and CDR2 (germline): GTSNPN, SVGIG (reference sequence). Here the CDR3 reads CAWRPDREIYEQYF. The CDR3 DNA is TGTGCCTGGAGGCCGGACAGGGAAATCTACGAGCAGTACTTC.

This clone appeared once. The V call is TRBV7-6, the J call TRBJ2-7; D is undetermined. CDR1 is SGHVS and CDR2 is FNYEAQ in the germline V gene. The CDR3 length is 14 residues. Deletions cut 1 base from V and 3 bases from J, with 10 bases between. The CDR3 here is CASSLESINYEQYF. CDR3 sequence (DNA): TGTGCCAGCAGCTTAGAATCCATAAACTACGAGCAGTACTTC.

The chain links TRBV27 to TRBJ2-2; possible D gene TRBD2, 5 bases. The CDR3 length is 13 residues. Germline CDR1 and CDR2: MNHEY and SMNVEV (reference sequence). V was shortened by 4 bases and J by 4 bases, with 7 bases between the two germline ends. The CDR3 sequence: CASSSLATGELFF. The CDR3 DNA follows: TGTGCCAGCAGTTCCCTAGCCACCGGGGAGCTGTTTTTT.

This clone was observed once. CDR3 coding DNA: TGCGCCAGCAGCCAAGATCCCCAGCGGGAGGGCGGGGATACGCAGTATTTT. Translating gives CASSQDPQREGGDTQYF. This sequence joins TRBV4-3 and TRBJ2-3; 10 nucleotides agree with TRBD2. With V trimmed by 0 bases and J by 6 bases, 9 bases remained unmatched. Germline V lookup: CDR1 LGHNA, CDR2 YSLEER. The CDR3 loop spans 17 amino acids.

This clone showed up just once. The rearrangement joins TRBV27 to TRBJ2-7; 14 bases agree with TRBD2. The CDR3 runs to 15 residues. In germline, CDR1 is MNHEY, CDR2 SMNVEV (reference sequence). The V and J ends lost 5 bases and 7 bases, in that order; junction bases with no gene match: 7. For the CDR3, the DNA is TGTGCCAGCAGTGGTGGGACTAGCGGGAGCTATGAGCAGTACTTC. Protein sequence: CASSGGTSGSYEQYF.

The rearrangement links TRBV28 to TRBJ2-1; weak D call: TRBD2 (6 bases). Per germline, CDR1 MDHEN and CDR2 SYDVKM. With 9 bases removed from V and 7 bases from J, the gap between germline ends came to 16 bases. This CDR3 comprises 13 residues. CDR3: CASVGRGQNEQFF. CDR3 DNA sequence: TGTGCCAGTGTTGGGCGGGGCCAGAATGAGCAGTTCTTC.

The J gene is TRBJ1-4, the V gene TRBV7-6; possible D gene TRBD1, 5 bases. This CDR3 has 16 residues. Germline CDR1 reads SGHVS; CDR2 reads FNYEAQ. Trimming removed 1 base from V and 3 bases from J, with 12 bases in between. The CDR3 region is CASSLVSGEANEKLFF. In DNA form, the CDR3 reads TGTGCCAGCAGCTTAGTCTCGGGGGAGGCTAATGAAAAACTGTTTTTT.

This chain links TRBV11-2 with TRBJ2-3; TRBD1 matches at 11 bases. This CDR3 has 16 amino acids. The germline V gene encodes CDR1 SGHAT and CDR2 FQNNGV. V lost 5 bases, J lost 4 bases, and 8 bases stayed unmatched. CDR3 in amino acids: CASSARTGGMADTQYF. CDR3 in DNA: TGTGCCAGCAGCGCCCGGACAGGGGGCATGGCAGATACGCAGTATTTT.

The chain has TRBV27 and TRBJ2-1, with D unresolved. This CDR3 is 16 amino acids long. Trimming removed 6 bases from V and 6 bases from J, with 21 bases in between. Germline assignment: CDR1 MNHEY and CDR2 SMNVEV (reference sequence). In nucleotides, the CDR3 is TGTGCCAGCAGACTTAACGGCCCGCTTTCCATCAATGAGCAGTTCTTC. Translation: CASRLNGPLSINEQFF.

This rearrangement joins TRBV25-1 to TRBJ2-1; 7 bases line up with TRBD2. The CDR3 length is 16 residues. Trimming removed 6 bases from V and 6 bases from J; junction bases left unmatched: 14. Germline-derived CDR1 and CDR2 are MGHDK and SYGVNS. The CDR3 spells CASSVKISGLSNEQFF. Here the CDR3 DNA reads TGTGCCAGCAGCGTGAAGATTTCGGGACTAAGCAATGAGCAGTTCTTC. Full variable domain (remainder filled in from reference TRBV25-1 and TRBJ2-1): EADIYQTPRYLVIGTGKKITLECSQTMGHDKMYWYQQDPGMELHLIHYSYGVNSTEKGDLSSESTVSRIRTEHFPLTLESARPSHTSQYLCASSVKISGLSNEQFFGPGTRLTVL.

J is TRBJ2-7 and V is TRBV4-3, with D hard to call. Germline V gene sequence: CDR1 LGHNA, CDR2 YSLEER. V was trimmed by 0 bases and J by 2 bases, leaving 11 bases between them. The CDR3 runs to 15 residues. The CDR3, as DNA: TGCGCCAGCAGCCAAGATCGGGTCTTTGCCTACGAGCAGTACTTC. Protein: CASSQDRVFAYEQYF.

The rearrangement links TRBV11-2 to TRBJ2-5, with TRBD2 as a possible D gene (6 bases). The CDR3 has 13 residues. Germline CDR1 SGHAT, CDR2 FQNNGV. Trimming took off 1 base at V and 10 bases at J, with 13 bases between the two ends. CDR3 DNA sequence: TGTGCCAGCAGCTTAGTTGGGCGGGATGACCAGTACTTC. Protein sequence: CASSLVGRDDQYF.

V is TRBV4-1 and J is TRBJ1-1, with D maybe TRBD1 (6 bases). V lost 4 bases and J 4 bases, leaving 13 bases between the germline ends. CDR1 MGHRA and CDR2 YSYEKL come from the germline V gene. The CDR3 is 14 amino acids. CDR3 nucleotides: TGCGCCAGCAGCCCCGGACAGAGGGCCACTGAAGCTTTCTTT. It translates to CASSPGQRATEAFF.

CDR3 in DNA: TGTGCCAGCAGCGAACAGGGGAGGGGCAATCAGCCCCAGCATTTT. It encodes CASSEQGRGNQPQHF. V is TRBV9 and J is TRBJ1-5, with 7 bases fitting TRBD1. V shed 3 bases and J 2 bases; nucleotides not matched to a gene: 5. CDR3 length equals 15 residues. Germline loops: CDR1 SGDLS, CDR2 YYNGEE.